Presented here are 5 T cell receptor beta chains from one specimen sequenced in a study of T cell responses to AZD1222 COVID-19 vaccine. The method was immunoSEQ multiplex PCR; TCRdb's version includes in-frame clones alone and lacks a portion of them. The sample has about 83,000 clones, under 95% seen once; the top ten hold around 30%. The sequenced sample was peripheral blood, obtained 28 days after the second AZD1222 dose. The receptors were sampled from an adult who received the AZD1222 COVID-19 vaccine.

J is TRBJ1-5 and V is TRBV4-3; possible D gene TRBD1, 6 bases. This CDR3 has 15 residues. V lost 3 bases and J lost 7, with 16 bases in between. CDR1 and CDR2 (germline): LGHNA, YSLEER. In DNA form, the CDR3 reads TGCGCCAGCAGCCAGACACAGGGCCCTCAGCAGCCCCAGCATTTT. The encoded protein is CASSQTQGPQQPQHF.

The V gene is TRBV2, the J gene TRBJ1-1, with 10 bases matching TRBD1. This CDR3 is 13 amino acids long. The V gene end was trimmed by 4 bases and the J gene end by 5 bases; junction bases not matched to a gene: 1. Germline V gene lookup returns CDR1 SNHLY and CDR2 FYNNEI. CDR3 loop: CASSVGQGTEAFF. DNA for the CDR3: TGTGCCAGCAGTGTGGGACAGGGGACTGAAGCTTTCTTT.

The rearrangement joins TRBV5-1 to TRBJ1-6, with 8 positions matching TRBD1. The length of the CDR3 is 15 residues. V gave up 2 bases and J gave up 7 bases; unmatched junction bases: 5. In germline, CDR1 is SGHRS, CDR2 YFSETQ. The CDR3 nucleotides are TGCGCCAGCAGCTTTGGGGACAGGCAGAATTCACCCCTCCACTTT. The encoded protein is CASSFGDRQNSPLHF.

CDR3 nucleotide sequence: TGTGCCAGCAGCGTAGCTACGGGAGAGACCCAGTACTTC. The encoded protein is CASSVATGETQYF. The chain uses TRBV9 and TRBJ2-5; D remains ambiguous. V lost 0 bases and J 4 bases, leaving 7 bases between the germline ends. The CDR3 runs 13 residues. CDR1 is SGDLS, CDR2 YYNGEE, per germline.

The chain's CDR3 is CASSSGLFETQYF. In nucleotides, the CDR3 is TGTGCCAGCAGCTCGGGACTGTTCGAGACCCAGTACTTC. The J gene is TRBJ2-5, the V gene TRBV11-3, with D possibly matching TRBD2 (6 bases). V gave up 4 bases and J gave up 5 bases, with 11 bases separating them. Germline V gives CDR1 SGHNT, CDR2 YENEEA. This CDR3 comprises 13 residues.